This T cell receptor beta chain derives from a study of shared clonotypes between healthy human individuals. Study information: The study enrolled two women and three men aged 18 to 49.

Genomic DNA per cell subset filled all wells of several immunoSEQ plates. Using immunoSEQ multiplex PCR, the repertoire was profiled, and TCRdb retains in-frame clones only, with some absent. The sample gives fewer than 200,000 clones, 65% to 80% of which show up once; less than 11% is in the top ten. With regard to this clone: No antigen is known for it.

Findings and limits, study-wide: Sequencing of the sorted subsets was shown by rarefaction to be incomplete despite large depth.

Germline V lookup: CDR1 MDHEN, CDR2 SYDVKM. Trimming left V 6 bases short and J 0 bases short, with 8 bases between. The CDR3 consists of 13 residues. Sequencing was performed on memory CD4+ T cells sorted from blood. The sample's subset: CD45RA-negative fraction. The gene calls are TRBV28 and TRBJ1-1; D is undetermined. The sequence was obtained from a man younger than 45 in good health. CDR3 loop: CASSPLLNTEAFF. The CDR3 DNA follows: TGTGCCAGCAGCCCCCTATTGAACACTGAAGCTTTCTTT.